These 18 T cell receptor beta chains share one sample of origin, sequenced in a study of blood T cell dynamics during melanoma immunotherapy. The method was immunoSEQ multiplex PCR; TCRdb's version includes in-frame clones alone and lacks a portion of them. The sample has roughly 15,000 clones, roughly 85% seen once. The time point: week 3, after first cycle of checkpoint inhibitor. This specimen consisted of blood, obtained from a patient treated with checkpoint blockade. These receptors all stem from a human donor with melanoma.

V gene TRBV5-1 combines with J gene TRBJ1-5; possibly TRBD1 for D (6 bases). Germline V gene data show CDR1 as SGHRS and CDR2 as YFSETQ. This CDR3 has 14 amino acids. Trimming stripped 0 bases from V and 7 bases from J, with 11 bases between. The CDR3: CASSLAGGGQPQHF. The CDR3 DNA reads TGCGCCAGCAGCTTGGCGGGGGGCGGGCAGCCCCAGCATTTT.

The chain carries TRBV5-1 and TRBJ2-6; D may correspond to TRBD1 or TRBD2 (5 bases each). The CDR3 has 15 amino acids. Between the trimmed V and J ends, which lost 4 bases and 0 bases, there was a span of 8 bases. Per the germline V gene, CDR1 is SGHRS and CDR2 is YFSETQ. The CDR3 region has the DNA TGCGCCAGCAGCAGGGACGTCTCTGGGGCCAACGTCCTGACTTTC. Its protein product is CASSRDVSGANVLTF.

This sequence joins TRBV4-1 and TRBJ2-2; 10 bases agree with TRBD2. V dropped 1 base and J dropped 5; count of bases not matched to a gene: 4. CDR1 and CDR2 from the germline V gene are MGHRA and YSYEKL. The length of the CDR3 is 16 residues. The chain's CDR3 is CASSQVIAGGTGELFF. CDR3 nucleotide sequence: TGCGCCAGCAGCCAAGTAATAGCGGGAGGTACCGGGGAGCTGTTTTTT.

The V and J genes are TRBV18 and TRBJ2-3; D uncertain. V was trimmed by 1 base and J by 6 bases, leaving 8 bases between them. The V gene's germline CDR1 is KGHSH and CDR2 LQKENI. CDR3 size: 13 residues. This CDR3 is CASSPLPQDTQYF. Here the CDR3 DNA reads TGTGCCAGCTCACCACTTCCCCAGGATACGCAGTATTTT.

The chain has TRBV7-2 and TRBJ2-7; D is unclear. Germline V gives CDR1 SGHTA, CDR2 FQGNSA. The CDR3 has 15 residues. Trimming took 1 base from V and 0 from J, leaving 10 bases between them. Here the CDR3 reads CASSLGVGFSYEQYF. Here the CDR3 DNA reads TGTGCCAGCAGCTTAGGGGTCGGCTTCTCCTACGAGCAGTACTTC.

Only a few counts were recorded for this clone. The sample holds other DNA sequences that translate to the same CDR3. This rearrangement joins TRBV4-2 to TRBJ1-3; no clear D gene. Germline-derived CDR1 and CDR2 are LGHNA and YNFKEQ. V shed 0 bases and J shed 0 bases, with 12 bases lying between them. CDR3 length equals 17 residues. This CDR3 is CASSQDSGPSSGNTIYF. Here the CDR3 DNA reads TGTGCCAGCAGCCAAGATTCTGGCCCGAGCTCTGGAAACACCATATATTTT.

This chain uses TRBV7-9 with TRBJ1-4; weak D call: TRBD1 (5 bases). CDR3 length: 14 residues. CDR1 and CDR2 (germline): SEHNR, FQNEAQ (reference sequence). Trimming took 7 bases from V and 10 from J, leaving 19 bases between them. The CDR3 coding sequence is TGTGCCAGCAAGCTTGCCCAGGGCACCACAAAACTGTTTTTT. Translated, it gives CASKLAQGTTKLFF.

The chain has TRBV7-3 and TRBJ2-1; 16 nucleotides agree with TRBD2. Germline assignment: CDR1 SGHTA and CDR2 FQGTGA. The CDR3 totals 18 residues. Unmatched junction bases numbered 13, after V lost 5 bases and J lost 9 bases. In nucleotides, the CDR3 is TGTGCCAGCAGCCCAAACCGGGCGGGACTAGCGGGAGGGGCTGAGCAGTTCTTC. It specifies CASSPNRAGLAGGAEQFF.

CDR3 amino acids: CASSRTGNPYNEQFF. In DNA form, the CDR3 reads TGTGCCAGCAGTCGGACAGGAAACCCTTACAATGAGCAGTTCTTC. The chain uses TRBV6-5 and TRBJ2-1; the match to TRBD1 covers 7 bases. This CDR3 is 15 amino acids long. Germline trimming cut 5 bases from V and 4 bases from J; bases unmatched to any gene: 8. Germline CDR1 MNHEY, CDR2 SVGAGI.

The chain is built from TRBV7-2 and TRBJ2-7; the D gene is possibly TRBD2 (6 bases). V was trimmed by 2 bases and J by 4 bases, leaving 15 bases between them. This CDR3 spans 15 amino acids. The germline gives CDR1 SGHTA, CDR2 FQGNSA. The CDR3 loop reads CASSLYPGASYEQYF. The CDR3 DNA sequence: TGTGCCAGCAGCTTATATCCGGGAGCAAGTTACGAGCAGTACTTC.

V gene TRBV7-2 combines with J gene TRBJ2-7; TRBD2 matches 10 bases. The V gene's germline CDR1 is SGHTA and CDR2 FQGNSA. V trimming: 3 bases; J trimming: 6 bases; junction bases outside the gene matches: 8. The CDR3 totals 15 residues. DNA for the CDR3: TGTGCCAGCAGCTTTACTAGCGGGATGGGAGGCGAGCAGTACTTC. Its translation is CASSFTSGMGGEQYF. The full variable domain, in which reference TRBV7-2 and TRBJ2-7 provide the parts outside the CDR3, is GAGVSQSPSNKVTEKGKDVELRCDPISGHTALYWYRQSLGQGLEFLIYFQGNSAPDKSGLPSDRFSAERTGGSVSTLTIQRTQQEDSAVYLCASSFTSGMGGEQYFGPGTRLTVT.

The chain employs TRBV4-3 and TRBJ2-2; TRBD1 matches at 10 bases. The CDR3 has 17 amino acids. After removal of 4 bases from V and 3 bases from J, the junction contained 8 bases not matched to a gene. Germline V lookup: CDR1 LGHNA, CDR2 YSLEER. Here the CDR3 reads CASSRQPTGGYTGELFF. The CDR3 nucleotides are TGCGCCAGCAGCCGACAGCCGACAGGGGGCTACACCGGGGAGCTGTTTTTT.

This clone was seen once. The genes are TRBV28 and TRBJ2-7, with D uncertain. The CDR3 has 13 amino acids. V lost 3 bases to trimming and J lost 2 bases, with 8 bases between them. The germline V gene encodes CDR1 MDHEN and CDR2 SYDVKM. For the CDR3, the DNA is TGTGCCAGCAGTTTGTGGGCGACCTACGAGCAGTACTTC. This sequence encodes CASSLWATYEQYF. Full variable domain (missing parts from reference TRBV28 and TRBJ2-7): DVKVTQSSRYLVKRTGEKVFLECVQDMDHENMFWYRQDPGLGLRLIYFSYDVKMKEKGDIPEGYSVSREKKERFSLILESASTNQTSMYLCASSLWATYEQYFGPGTRLTVT.

V and J are TRBV6-5 and TRBJ1-1; D unresolved. The CDR3 has 14 residues. V shed 7 bases and J shed 2 bases, with 14 bases lying between them. Germline lookup yields CDR1 MNHEY and CDR2 SVGAGI. The CDR3: CASTLMFGNTEAFF. The CDR3 DNA reads TGTGCCAGCACTCTAATGTTCGGAAACACTGAAGCTTTCTTT.

CDR3 bases: TGTGCCAGCAGCCAAGATAAGACTAGCCCTAGGAGGGAGCAGTTCTTC. As protein: CASSQDKTSPRREQFF. The genes are TRBV4-2 and TRBJ2-1; 7 positions match TRBD2. Germline V CDR1 and CDR2: LGHNA, YNFKEQ. V lost 0 bases and J lost 10; bases outside the gene matches: 12. The CDR3 loop spans 16 amino acids.

The chain has TRBV15 and TRBJ2-2; maybe TRBD2 (6 bases). The CDR3 is 16 residues long. The V and J ends lost 1 base and 0 bases respectively, with 9 bases between them. Germline lookup yields CDR1 LNHNV and CDR2 YYDKDF (reference sequence). The CDR3 DNA sequence: TGTGCCACCAGCAGAGCCGGGACTTCGAACACCGGGGAGCTGTTTTTT. Translation: CATSRAGTSNTGELFF. Full variable domain (outside the CDR3, taken from reference TRBV15 and TRBJ2-2): DAMVIQNPRYQVTQFGKPVTLSCSQTLNHNVMYWYQQKSSQAPKLLFHYYDKDFNNEADTPDNFQSRRPNTSFCFLDIRSPGLGDTAMYLCATSRAGTSNTGELFFGEGSRLTVL.

This clone occurred once. The chain links TRBV30 to TRBJ2-6; 8 bases line up with TRBD1. The trim removed 4 bases at V and 4 bases at J, leaving 9 bases unmatched. The CDR3 covers 16 residues. CDR1 and CDR2 from the germline V gene are GTSNPN and SVGIG (reference sequence). The CDR3 sequence is CAWTGDRLAGANVLTF. CDR3 DNA sequence: TGTGCCTGGACCGGGGACAGGCTGGCCGGGGCCAACGTCCTGACTTTC.

The rearrangement uses TRBV9 and TRBJ2-7; D is uncertain. The CDR3 has 15 amino acids. Trimming cost V 4 bases and J 2 bases, with 16 bases left between them. In germline, CDR1 is SGDLS, CDR2 YYNGEE. The CDR3 DNA follows: TGTGCCAGCAGCCAAGCGCTAGGAAATACCTACGAGCAGTACTTC. Translating it yields CASSQALGNTYEQYF.